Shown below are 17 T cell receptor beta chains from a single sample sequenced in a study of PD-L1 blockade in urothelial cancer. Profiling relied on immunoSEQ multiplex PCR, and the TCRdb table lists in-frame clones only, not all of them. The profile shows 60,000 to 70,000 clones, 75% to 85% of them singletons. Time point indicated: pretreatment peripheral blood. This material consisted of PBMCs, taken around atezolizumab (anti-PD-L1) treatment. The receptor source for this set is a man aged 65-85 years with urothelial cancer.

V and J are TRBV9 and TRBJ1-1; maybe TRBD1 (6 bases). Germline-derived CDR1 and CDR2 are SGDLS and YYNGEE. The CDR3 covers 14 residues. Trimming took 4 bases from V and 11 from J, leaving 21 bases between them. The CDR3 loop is CASSSSGGAKMAFF. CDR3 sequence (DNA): TGTGCCAGCAGCTCCAGCGGGGGGGCCAAGATGGCTTTCTTT.

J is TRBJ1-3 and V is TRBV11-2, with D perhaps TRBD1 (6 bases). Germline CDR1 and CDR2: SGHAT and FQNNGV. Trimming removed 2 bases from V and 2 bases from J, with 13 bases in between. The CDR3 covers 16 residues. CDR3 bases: TGTGCCAGCAGCTTAAATACAGGGATGCCTGGAAACACCATATATTTT. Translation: CASSLNTGMPGNTIYF.

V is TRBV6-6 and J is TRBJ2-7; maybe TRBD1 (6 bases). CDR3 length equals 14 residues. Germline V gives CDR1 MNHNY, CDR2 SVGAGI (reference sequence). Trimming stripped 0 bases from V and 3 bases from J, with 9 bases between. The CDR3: CASSYSGAVYEQYF. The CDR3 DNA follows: TGTGCCAGCAGTTACTCGGGGGCAGTCTACGAGCAGTACTTC.

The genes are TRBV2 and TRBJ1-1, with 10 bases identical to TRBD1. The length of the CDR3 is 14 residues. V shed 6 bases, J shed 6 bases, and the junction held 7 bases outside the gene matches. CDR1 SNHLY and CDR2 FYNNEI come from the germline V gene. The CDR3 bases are TGTGCCAGCAGACCTGGACAGGGGGGGTCTGAAGCTTTCTTT. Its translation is CASRPGQGGSEAFF.

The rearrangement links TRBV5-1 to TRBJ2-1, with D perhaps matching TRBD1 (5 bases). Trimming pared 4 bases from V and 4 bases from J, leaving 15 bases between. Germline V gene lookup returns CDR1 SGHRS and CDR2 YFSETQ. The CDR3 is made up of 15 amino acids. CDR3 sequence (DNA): TGCGCCAGCAGCCTTAGCTATTCAGGGTACAATGAGCAGTTCTTC. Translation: CASSLSYSGYNEQFF.

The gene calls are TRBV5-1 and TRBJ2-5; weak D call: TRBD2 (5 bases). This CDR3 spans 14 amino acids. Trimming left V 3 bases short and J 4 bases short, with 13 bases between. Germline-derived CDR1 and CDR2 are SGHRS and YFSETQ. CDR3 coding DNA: TGCGCCAGCAGCTCAGGAGGAGGTGTAGAGACCCAGTACTTC. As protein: CASSSGGGVETQYF.

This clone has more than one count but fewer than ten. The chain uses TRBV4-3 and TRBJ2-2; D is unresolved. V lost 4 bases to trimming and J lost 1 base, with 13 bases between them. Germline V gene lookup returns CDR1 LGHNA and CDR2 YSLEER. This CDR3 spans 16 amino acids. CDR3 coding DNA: TGCGCCAGCAGCCTCTTCCTAGGCGAGAACACCGGGGAGCTGTTTTTT. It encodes CASSLFLGENTGELFF.

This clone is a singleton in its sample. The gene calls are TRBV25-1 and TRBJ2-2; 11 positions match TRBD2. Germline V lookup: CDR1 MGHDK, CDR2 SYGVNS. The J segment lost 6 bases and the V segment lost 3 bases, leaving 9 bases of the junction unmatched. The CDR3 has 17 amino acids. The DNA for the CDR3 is TGTGCCAGCAGTGACTATAGCGGGAGGGCCTGGGCCGGGGAGCTGTTTTTT. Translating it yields CASSDYSGRAWAGELFF.

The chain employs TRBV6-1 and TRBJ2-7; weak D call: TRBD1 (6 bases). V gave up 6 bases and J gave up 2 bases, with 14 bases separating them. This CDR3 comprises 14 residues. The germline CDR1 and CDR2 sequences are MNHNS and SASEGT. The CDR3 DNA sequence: TGTGCCAGCAGCCCCTTACAGGGTGCCTACGAGCAGTACTTC. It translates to CASSPLQGAYEQYF.

The CDR3 reads CSAGEGTGGRQPQHF. CDR3 DNA sequence: TGCAGCGCTGGGGAAGGGACAGGGGGCAGGCAGCCCCAGCATTTT. The rearrangement uses TRBV29-1 and TRBJ1-5; TRBD1 aligns across 12 bases. The CDR3 is 15 amino acids. Germline V gene lookup returns CDR1 SQVTM and CDR2 ANQGSEA. After removal of 7 bases from V and 7 bases from J, the junction contained 11 bases not matched to a gene.

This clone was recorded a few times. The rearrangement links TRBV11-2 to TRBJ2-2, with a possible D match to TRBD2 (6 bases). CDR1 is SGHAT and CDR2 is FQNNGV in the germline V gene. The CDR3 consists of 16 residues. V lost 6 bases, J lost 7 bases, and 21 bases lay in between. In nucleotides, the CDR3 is TGTGCCAGCAGACCCCGAGAATGGGGGGAGGTCGGGGAGCTGTTTTTT. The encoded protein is CASRPREWGEVGELFF.

The CDR3 loop is CASSLSPSRETSIHSGANVLTF. In nucleotides, the CDR3 is TGTGCCAGCAGCCTATCCCCATCCAGGGAAACATCAATCCACTCTGGGGCCAACGTCCTGACTTTC. This chain uses TRBV28 with TRBJ2-6, with a possible D match to TRBD1 (5 bases). The V gene lost 6 bases and the J gene lost 0 bases, with 30 bases spanning the gap. The CDR3 covers 22 residues. CDR1 MDHEN and CDR2 SYDVKM come from the germline V gene.

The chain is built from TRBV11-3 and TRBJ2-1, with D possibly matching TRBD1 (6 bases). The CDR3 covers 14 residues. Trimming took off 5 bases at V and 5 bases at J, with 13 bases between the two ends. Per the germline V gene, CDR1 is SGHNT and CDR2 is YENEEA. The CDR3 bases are TGTGCCAGCAGCGTAAGGACAGCGGACAATGAGCAGTTCTTC. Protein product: CASSVRTADNEQFF.

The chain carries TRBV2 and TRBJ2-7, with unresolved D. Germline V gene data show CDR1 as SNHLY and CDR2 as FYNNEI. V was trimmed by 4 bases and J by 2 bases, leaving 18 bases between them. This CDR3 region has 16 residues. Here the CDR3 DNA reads TGTGCCAGCAGTGGTTCTGAAGACATCCTGACCTACGAGCAGTACTTC. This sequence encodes CASSGSEDILTYEQYF.

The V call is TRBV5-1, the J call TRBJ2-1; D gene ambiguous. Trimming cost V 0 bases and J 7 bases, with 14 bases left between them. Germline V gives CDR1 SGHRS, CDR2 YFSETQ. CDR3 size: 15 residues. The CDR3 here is CASSLGTTPLNEQFF. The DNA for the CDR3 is TGCGCCAGCAGCTTGGGCACAACGCCTCTGAATGAGCAGTTCTTC. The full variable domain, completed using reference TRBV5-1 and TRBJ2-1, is KAGVTQTPRYLIKTRGQQVTLSCSPISGHRSVSWYQQTPGQGLQFLFEYFSETQRNKGNFPGRFSGRQFSNSRSEMNVSTLELGDSALYLCASSLGTTPLNEQFFGPGTRLTVL.

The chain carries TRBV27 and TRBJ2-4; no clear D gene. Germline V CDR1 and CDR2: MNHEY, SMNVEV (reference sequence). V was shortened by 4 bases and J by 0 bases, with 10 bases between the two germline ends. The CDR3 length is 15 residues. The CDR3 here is CASSSQQRAKNIQYF. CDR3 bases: TGTGCCAGCAGTTCACAACAACGAGCCAAAAACATTCAGTACTTC.

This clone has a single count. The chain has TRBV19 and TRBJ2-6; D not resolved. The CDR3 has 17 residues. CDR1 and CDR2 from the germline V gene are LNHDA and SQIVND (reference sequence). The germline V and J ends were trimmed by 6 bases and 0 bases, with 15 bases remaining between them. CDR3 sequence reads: CASSGSASRSGANVLTF. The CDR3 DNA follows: TGTGCCAGTAGCGGGTCGGCTTCCCGCTCTGGGGCCAACGTCCTGACTTTC.